The 15 T cell receptor beta chains below come from one sample, sequenced in a study of blood T cells in healthy people across ages. A J-beta primer mix and a sample-barcoded 5' primer were used in a second PCR of roughly 7 to 12 cycles. TCRdb passed the 5' RACE reads through MiXCR, listing each CDR3 protein once. The repertoire holds 780,000 or so distinct CDR3 sequences, 45% to 70% seen once, with about a quarter in the top ten. Sequenced sample: blood. All receptors derive from a man in his forties or fifties in good health.

This clonotype was observed a few times. CDR3 nucleotides: TGTGCCAGCAGCTCACCTAGCGGGGGGGCTTTACTTGAGCAGTTCTTC. This sequence encodes CASSSPSGGALLEQFF. The genes are TRBV7-3 and TRBJ2-1; 12 nucleotides align to TRBD2. CDR3 size: 16 residues. Trimming at V came to 4 bases and at J to 9 bases, leaving 10 bases not matched to a gene. Looked up from germline, CDR1 is SGHTA and CDR2 is FQGTGA.

This clonotype was seen a few times. The CDR3 bases are TGTGCCAGCAGCACGGGGGCTAGACCAGGAGAGACCCAGTACTTC. Protein product: CASSTGARPGETQYF. The J gene is TRBJ2-5, the V gene TRBV7-2, with D perhaps TRBD1 or TRBD2 (6 bases each). CDR1 and CDR2 from the germline V gene are SGHTA and FQGNSA. The CDR3 runs to 15 residues. Trimming removed 5 bases from V and 4 bases from J, with 17 bases in between. The full variable domain, rest sourced from reference TRBV7-2 and TRBJ2-5, is GAGVSQSPSNKVTEKGKDVELRCDPISGHTALYWYRQSLGQGLEFLIYFQGNSAPDKSGLPSDRFSAERTGGSVSTLTIQRTQQEDSAVYLCASSTGARPGETQYFGPGTRLLVL.

The chain joins TRBV6-5 to TRBJ1-2; 10 nucleotides line up with TRBD1. CDR3 size: 13 residues. Germline loops: CDR1 MNHEY, CDR2 SVGAGI. Germline trimming cut 6 bases from V and 2 bases from J; bases unmatched to any gene: 0. DNA for the CDR3: TGTGCCAGCAGGACAGGGGGCAACTATGGCTACACCTTC. As protein: CASRTGGNYGYTF.

The chain carries TRBV5-6 and TRBJ1-4; tentative D call: TRBD1 (6 bases). Trimming took off 0 bases at V and 6 bases at J, with 15 bases between the two ends. The germline V gene encodes CDR1 SGHDT and CDR2 YYEEEE. The CDR3 is made up of 16 amino acids. CDR3 sequence (DNA): TGTGCCAGCAGCTTGGCCCGAGGGGGTTTTCATGAAAAACTGTTTTTT. The encoded protein is CASSLARGGFHEKLFF.

This sequence joins TRBV20-1 and TRBJ2-5; 9 nucleotides align to TRBD1. The DNA matches TRBJ2-7 better at its end, which makes the J call doubtful. Germline V gene sequence: CDR1 DFQATT, CDR2 SNEGSKA (reference sequence). CDR3 length: 16 residues. CDR3 residues: CSAISPDRGQSYEQYF. For the CDR3, the DNA is TGCAGTGCTATCTCCCCGGACAGGGGTCAATCCTACGAGCAGTACTTC.

The chain is built from TRBV2 and TRBJ2-2, with TRBD1 identical over 8 bases. Germline CDR1 and CDR2: SNHLY and FYNNEI. The CDR3 consists of 14 residues. The ends lost 11 bases at V and 1 base at J; junction bases unmatched: 6. This chain's CDR3 is CAVRQGMNTGELFF. The CDR3 DNA sequence: TGTGCCGTCAGACAGGGGATGAACACCGGGGAGCTGTTTTTT.

This clonotype was seen only once. This chain links TRBV20-1 with TRBJ1-2; 7 bases align to TRBD1. CDR3 size: 14 residues. V was pared by 3 bases and J by 2 bases, with 6 bases of the junction left unmatched. Germline-derived CDR1 and CDR2 are DFQATT and SNEGSKA (reference sequence). CDR3 amino acids: CSARTGTANYGYTF. The DNA for the CDR3 is TGCAGTGCTAGGACCGGGACAGCGAACTATGGCTACACCTTC.

This clonotype appeared a single time. The genes are TRBV4-3 and TRBJ2-1; weak D call: TRBD2 (6 bases). The ends were cut back, 4 bases at V and 6 bases at J, with 13 bases in the middle. CDR1 LGHNA and CDR2 YSLEER come from the germline V gene. The CDR3 runs 14 residues. DNA of the CDR3: TGCGCCAGCAGCCCGAGCGGGCTCCCCAATGAGCAGTTCTTC. Its protein is CASSPSGLPNEQFF.

The V gene is TRBV5-1, the J gene TRBJ2-5; 9 bases map to TRBD1. V was pared by 0 bases and J by 1 base, with 13 bases of the junction left unmatched. The germline V gene has CDR1 SGHRS and CDR2 YFSETQ. This CDR3 comprises 19 residues. CDR3 residues: CASSLAVGLSGQGQETQYF. The CDR3 region has the DNA TGCGCCAGCAGCTTGGCCGTAGGCCTCTCGGGACAGGGCCAAGAGACCCAGTACTTC.

Only a few counts were recorded for this clonotype. V gene TRBV20-1 combines with J gene TRBJ2-6, with D possibly TRBD1 on 5 matching bases. The CDR3 is 15 amino acids. The germline gives CDR1 DFQATT, CDR2 SNEGSKA (reference sequence). V was trimmed by 3 bases and J by 1 base, leaving 10 bases between them. The CDR3 sequence is CSARTDISGANVLTF. The CDR3 nucleotides read TGCAGTGCTAGGACGGACATTTCTGGGGCCAACGTCCTGACTTTC.

The rearrangement joins TRBV12-3 or TRBV12-4 to TRBJ1-1; D remains ambiguous. V shed 7 bases and J shed 1 base, with 16 bases lying between them. CDR3 length: 15 residues. The CDR3 is CASNTWPSTNTEAFF. DNA for the CDR3: TGTGCCAGCAACACCTGGCCTTCCACGAACACTGAAGCTTTCTTT.

This chain uses TRBV5-1 with TRBJ2-7, with 7 bases identical to TRBD2. V lost 0 bases, J lost 3 bases, and 6 bases stayed unmatched. Per the germline V gene, CDR1 is SGHRS and CDR2 is YFSETQ. The CDR3 runs to 15 residues. The CDR3: CASSLDSGNIYEQYF. In DNA, the CDR3 is TGCGCCAGCAGCTTGGACAGCGGGAATATCTACGAGCAGTACTTC.

This chain links TRBV12-3 or TRBV12-4 with TRBJ1-2, with no clear D. V lost 2 bases and J 3 bases, leaving 10 bases between the germline ends. The CDR3 is 14 amino acids. The CDR3 DNA reads TGTGCCAGCAGTTTACTGGGAGGGCACTATGGCTACACCTTC. It codes for CASSLLGGHYGYTF.

V usage is TRBV7-2 and J usage is TRBJ2-1, with 8 bases aligning to TRBD1. This CDR3 comprises 14 residues. Germline-derived CDR1 and CDR2 are SGHTA and FQGNSA. Trimming removed 4 bases from V and 8 bases from J; junction bases left unmatched: 7. Written as DNA, the CDR3 is TGTGCCAGCAGCTCCCTGAACAGGGGGTATGAGCAGTTCTTC. The encoded protein is CASSSLNRGYEQFF.

This clonotype was counted between two and nine times. This chain links TRBV15 with TRBJ2-5; D unresolved. Trimming cost V 8 bases and J 5 bases, with 18 bases left between them. Looked up from germline, CDR1 is LNHNV and CDR2 is YYDKDF (reference sequence). The CDR3 length is 14 residues. DNA for the CDR3: TGTGCCACCGACGCCTTCGGCGGTGGGGAGACCCAGTACTTC. The encoded protein is CATDAFGGGETQYF.